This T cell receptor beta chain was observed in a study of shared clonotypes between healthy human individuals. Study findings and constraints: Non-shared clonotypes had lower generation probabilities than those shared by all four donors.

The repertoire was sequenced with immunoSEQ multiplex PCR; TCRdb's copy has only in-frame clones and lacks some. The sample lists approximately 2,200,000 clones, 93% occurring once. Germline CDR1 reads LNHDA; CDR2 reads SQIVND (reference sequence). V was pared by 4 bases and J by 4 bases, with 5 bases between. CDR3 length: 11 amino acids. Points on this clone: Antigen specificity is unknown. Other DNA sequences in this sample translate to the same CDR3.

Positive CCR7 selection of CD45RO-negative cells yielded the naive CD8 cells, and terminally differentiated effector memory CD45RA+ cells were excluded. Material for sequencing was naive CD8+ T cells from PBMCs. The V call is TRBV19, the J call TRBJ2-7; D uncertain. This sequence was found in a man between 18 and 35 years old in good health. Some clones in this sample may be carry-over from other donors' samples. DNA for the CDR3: TGTGCCAGTAGTAACTCATACGAGCAGTACTTC. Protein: CASSNSYEQYF.